Below, one T cell receptor beta chain is given with its context. This clonotype was picked up a small number of times. Its antigen specificity is not known. Within one base of it there is no much larger clone, and no base qualities were kept. The TCR beta CDR3 regions were amplified from the RNA transcripts. For the first round of RT-PCR on the TCR CDR3, the HTBI primer set was used together with the Qiagen OneStep RT-PCR kit. A second multiplex PCR round built the libraries, followed by size selection and purification. The libraries were sequenced on an Illumina HiSeq2000 using paired-end 100 bp reads. The authors' analysis ran thus. Raw data were processed with SOAPnuke, discarding reads with adapters, uncalled bases, mean Phred below 15, or no exact constant-primer or identifier match. COPE v1.2.5 was used to merge the high-quality paired reads, and each unique nucleotide sequence was defined as a clonotype. MiTCR v1.1 was used to align the clonotypes against IMGT TRBV, TRBD and TRBJ reference segments. The analysis was restricted to V-J combinations with a frequency above 0.0001, which together covered just over 99% of the repertoires. The TCS score was defined as the ratio of F50 (clonal expansion) to E x V (chaos), calculated using BLOSUM62-based TCRdist between CDR3 peptides within each V-J. Welch's t-statistics and random forest reduced roughly 530 V-J features to 10 to 15, which were used in a naive Bayes classifier (R e1071). TCRdb applied fastp at Q25 and MiXCR to the public reads, then kept only in-frame beta chains. Each entry merges the rows of one CDR3 protein and shows their most common DNA and genes. The V and J calls and clone size are TCRdb's, not the authors'. A total of some 510,000 distinct CDR3 sequences appear in this sample, more than 20% of them only once. Of the sample, 26% falls within the top ten clones.

The sample originates from a study of T cells in Graves' hyperthyroidism and ophthalmopathy (dated by TCRdb to the late 2010s). Study-wide context: Peripheral blood samples were taken at initial diagnosis, before any treatment was given. To identify TCR V-J signatures that set the groups apart, the researchers used a discovery cohort of 95 to 100 patients, made up of fewer than 50 with Graves' ophthalmopathy and around 58 with stable Graves' hyperthyroidism. Prospective prediction of ophthalmopathy was tested in an independent validation cohort consisting of fewer than 20 hyperthyroidism patients and 15 to 17 patients who later progressed to ophthalmopathy. The 100 or so discovery patients were divided at random into training and test sets in a 7:3 ratio. In addition, the study compared T-cell repertoires in thyroid tissue and in blood from five to seven Graves' hyperthyroidism patients. Following sampling, methimazole starting at 30 mg daily was given to hyperthyroidism patients, and high-dose intravenous methylprednisolone was given to ophthalmopathy patients. TCR Vbeta CDR3 sequencing of 135 peripheral blood samples (over 40 ophthalmopathy, some 75 hyperthyroidism and approximately 17 progressor patients) is reported in the paper. Study-wide conclusions, independent of this receptor: In cross-validation, a model built on a 13 V-J signature told ophthalmopathy apart from stable hyperthyroidism with about 90% sensitivity and around 81% specificity, and in testing the same model reached 80%/75%. Blood samples also contained most of the expanded thyroid clonotypes (frequency above 0.001), which suggests that blood repertoires may reflect thyroid immune responses. No statistical method was used to fix the sample size in advance, and group allocation was not hidden from the investigators. During validation, the model predicted progression to ophthalmopathy a median of about 5.9 months ahead of onset, with more than 60% sensitivity and under 85% specificity.

Based on the germline V gene, the CDR1 and CDR2 sequences are LGHNA and YSLEER. V lost 4 bases and J lost 5 bases; the stretch between them is 35 bases long. Inclusive of the bounding cysteine and phenylalanine, the CDR3 is 21 residues long. The read is trimmed to its CDR3 DNA, 63 bases read in frame from base 1. Graves' hyperthyroidism was defined as stable when no progression to ophthalmopathy occurred over 18 months of follow-up. The hyperthyroidism patients were between 18 and 65 years old and newly diagnosed, with a disease duration of less than 2 months. Patients with uncontrolled infections, other autoimmune diseases, pregnancy or lactation were excluded. Diagnoses were based on clinical symptoms, serum thyroxine and TRAb, thyroid ultrasound and orbital computed tomography. Ficoll-Paque density gradient centrifugation was used to isolate PBMCs from approximately 10 ml of fresh peripheral blood. Total RNA was extracted with Trizol reagent, and quality was checked on an Agilent 2100 Bioanalyzer.

The TCR comes from a young man with Graves' hyperthyroidism. Recombination connected TRBV4-3 to TRBJ1-2; matching of 5 bases hints at TRBD1 as the D gene. Sequencing was done on a sample of blood. CDR3 reads: CASSLQGPKQEGTKRRYGYTF. The bases are TGCGCCAGCAGCCTACAAGGGCCCAAACAAGAAGGGACCAAACGGAGGTATGGCTACACCTTC.